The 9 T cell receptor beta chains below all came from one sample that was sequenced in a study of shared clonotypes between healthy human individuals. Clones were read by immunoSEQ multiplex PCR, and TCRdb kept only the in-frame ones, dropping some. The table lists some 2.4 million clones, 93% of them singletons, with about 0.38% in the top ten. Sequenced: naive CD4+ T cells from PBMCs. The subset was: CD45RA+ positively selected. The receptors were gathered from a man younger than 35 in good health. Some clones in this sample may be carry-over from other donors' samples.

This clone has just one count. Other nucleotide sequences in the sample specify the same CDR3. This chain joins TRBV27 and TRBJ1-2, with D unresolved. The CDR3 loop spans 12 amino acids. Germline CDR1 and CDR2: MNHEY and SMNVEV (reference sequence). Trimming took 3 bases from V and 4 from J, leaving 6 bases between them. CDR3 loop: CASSLAGYGYTF. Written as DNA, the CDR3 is TGTGCCAGCAGTTTGGCAGGCTATGGCTACACCTTC.

CDR3 protein: CASSYQTSGRTDTQYF. In DNA form, the CDR3 reads TGTGCCAGCAGTTACCAGACTAGCGGGAGGACAGATACGCAGTATTTT. V is TRBV6-6 and J is TRBJ2-3; 13 bases are shared with TRBD2. The germline gives CDR1 MNHNY, CDR2 SVGAGI (reference sequence). Trimming removed 2 bases from V and 3 bases from J; junction bases left unmatched: 2. The CDR3 runs 16 residues.

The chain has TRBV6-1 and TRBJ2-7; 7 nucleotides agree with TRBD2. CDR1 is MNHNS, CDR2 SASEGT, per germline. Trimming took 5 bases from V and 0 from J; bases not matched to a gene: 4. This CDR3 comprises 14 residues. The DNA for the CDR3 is TGTGCCAGCAGTAAGCGGGGCTTCTCCTACGAGCAGTACTTC. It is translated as CASSKRGFSYEQYF.

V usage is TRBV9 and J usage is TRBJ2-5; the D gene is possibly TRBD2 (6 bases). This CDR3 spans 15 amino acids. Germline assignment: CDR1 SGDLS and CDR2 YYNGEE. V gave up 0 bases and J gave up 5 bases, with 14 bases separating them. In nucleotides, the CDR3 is TGTGCCAGCAGCGTAGCTCTGCAGGAGGGGGAGACCCAGTACTTC. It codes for CASSVALQEGETQYF.

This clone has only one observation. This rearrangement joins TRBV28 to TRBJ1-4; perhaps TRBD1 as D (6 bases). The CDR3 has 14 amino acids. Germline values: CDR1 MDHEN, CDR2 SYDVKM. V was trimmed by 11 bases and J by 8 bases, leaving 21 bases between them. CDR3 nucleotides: TGTGCCGGGGGGAAAACAGGGAGGGAGGAAAAACTGTTTTTT. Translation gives CAGGKTGREEKLFF.

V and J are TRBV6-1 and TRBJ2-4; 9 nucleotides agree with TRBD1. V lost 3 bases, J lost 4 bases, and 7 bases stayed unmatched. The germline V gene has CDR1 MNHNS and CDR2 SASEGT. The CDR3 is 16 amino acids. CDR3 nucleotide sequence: TGTGCCAGCAGTGATTGGAGGGGACAGGGTAAAAACATTCAGTACTTC. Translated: CASSDWRGQGKNIQYF.

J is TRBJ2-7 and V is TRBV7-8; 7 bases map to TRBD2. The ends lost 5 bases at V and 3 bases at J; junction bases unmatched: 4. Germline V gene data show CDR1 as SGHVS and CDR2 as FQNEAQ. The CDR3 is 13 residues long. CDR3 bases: TGTGCCAGCAGCCTGGGACTACTCTACGAGCAGTACTTC. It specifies CASSLGLLYEQYF.

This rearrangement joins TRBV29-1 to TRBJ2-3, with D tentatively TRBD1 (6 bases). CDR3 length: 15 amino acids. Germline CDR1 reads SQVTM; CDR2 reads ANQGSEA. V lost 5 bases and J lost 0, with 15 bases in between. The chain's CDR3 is CSVRGGSTSTDTQYF. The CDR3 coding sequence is TGCAGCGTTAGAGGGGGTTCTACTAGCACAGATACGCAGTATTTT.

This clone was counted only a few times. CDR3 region: CATSSGGYTF. The CDR3 nucleotides are TGTGCCACCTCCTCAGGGGGCTACACCTTC. The chain links TRBV19 to TRBJ1-2; D might be TRBD1 (5 bases). The CDR3 sequence is 10 residues long. The germline V gene encodes CDR1 LNHDA and CDR2 SQIVND (reference sequence). Trimming removed 10 bases from V and 8 bases from J, with 11 bases in between. Full variable domain (missing parts from reference TRBV19 and TRBJ1-2): DGGITQSPKYLFRKEGQNVTLSCEQNLNHDAMYWYRQDPGQGLRLIYYSQIVNDFQKGDIAEGYSVSREKKESFPLTVTSAQKNPTAFYLCATSSGGYTFGSGTRLTVV.